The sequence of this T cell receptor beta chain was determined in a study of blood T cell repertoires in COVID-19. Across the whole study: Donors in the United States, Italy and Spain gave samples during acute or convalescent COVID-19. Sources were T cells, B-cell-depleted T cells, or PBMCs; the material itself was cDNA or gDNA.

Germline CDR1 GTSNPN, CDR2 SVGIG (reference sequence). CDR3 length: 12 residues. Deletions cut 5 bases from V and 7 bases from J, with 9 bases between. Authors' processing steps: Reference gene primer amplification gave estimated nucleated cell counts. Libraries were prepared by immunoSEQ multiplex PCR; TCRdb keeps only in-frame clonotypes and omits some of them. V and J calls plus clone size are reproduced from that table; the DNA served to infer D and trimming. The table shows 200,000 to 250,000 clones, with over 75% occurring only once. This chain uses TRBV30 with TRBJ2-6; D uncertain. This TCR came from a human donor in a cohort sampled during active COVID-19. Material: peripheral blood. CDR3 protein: CAWVSLANVLTF. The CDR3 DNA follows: TGTGCCTGGGTCTCTCTTGCCAACGTCCTGACTTTC. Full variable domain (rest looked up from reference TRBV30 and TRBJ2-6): SQTIHQWPATLVQPVGSPLSLECTVEGTSNPNLYWYRQAAGRGLQLLFYSVGIGQISSEVPQNLSASRPQDRQFILSSKKLLLSDSGFYLCAWVSLANVLTFGAGSRLTVL.